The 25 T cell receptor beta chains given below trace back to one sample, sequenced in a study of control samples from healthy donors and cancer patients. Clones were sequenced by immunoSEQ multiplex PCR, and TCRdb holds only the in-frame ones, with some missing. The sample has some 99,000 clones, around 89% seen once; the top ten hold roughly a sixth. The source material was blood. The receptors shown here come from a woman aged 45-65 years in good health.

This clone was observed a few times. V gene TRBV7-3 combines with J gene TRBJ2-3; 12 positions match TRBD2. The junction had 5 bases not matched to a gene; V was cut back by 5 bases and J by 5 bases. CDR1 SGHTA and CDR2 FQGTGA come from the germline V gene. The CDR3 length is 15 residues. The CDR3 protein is CASSASGGAVDTQYF. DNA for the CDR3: TGTGCCAGCAGCGCTAGCGGGGGGGCCGTAGATACGCAGTATTTT.

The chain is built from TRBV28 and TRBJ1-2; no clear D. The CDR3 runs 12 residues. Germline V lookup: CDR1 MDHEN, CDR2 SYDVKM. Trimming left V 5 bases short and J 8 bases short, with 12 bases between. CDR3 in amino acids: CASSAGLGGYTF. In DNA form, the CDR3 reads TGTGCCAGCAGTGCCGGCCTCGGGGGCTACACCTTC.

The CDR3 DNA sequence: TGTGCCAGCAGCTCAAACAGGGGATACGCAGATACGCAGTATTTT. Translated: CASSSNRGYADTQYF. The rearrangement uses TRBV11-2 and TRBJ2-3, with TRBD1 identical over 7 bases. The CDR3 is made up of 15 amino acids. Trimming cost V 4 bases and J 4 bases; bases outside gene matches: 8. The germline CDR1 and CDR2 sequences are SGHAT and FQNNGV. Full variable domain (missing parts from reference TRBV11-2 and TRBJ2-3): EAGVAQSPRYKIIEKRQSVAFWCNPISGHATLYWYQQILGQGPKLLIQFQNNGVVDDSQLPKDRFSAERLKGVDSTLKIQPAKLEDSAVYLCASSSNRGYADTQYFGPGTRLTVL.

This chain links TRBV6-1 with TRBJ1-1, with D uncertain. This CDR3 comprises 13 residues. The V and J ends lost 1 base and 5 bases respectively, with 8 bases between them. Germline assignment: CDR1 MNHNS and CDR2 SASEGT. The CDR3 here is CASSEGGRTEAFF. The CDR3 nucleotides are TGTGCCAGCAGTGAAGGGGGAAGGACTGAAGCTTTCTTT.

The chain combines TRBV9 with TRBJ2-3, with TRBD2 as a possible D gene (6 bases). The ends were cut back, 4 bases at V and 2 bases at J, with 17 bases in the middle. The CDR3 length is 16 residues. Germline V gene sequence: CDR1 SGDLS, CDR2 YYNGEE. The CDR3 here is CASSPPIADYTDTQYF. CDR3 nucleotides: TGTGCCAGCAGCCCCCCCATAGCGGACTACACAGATACGCAGTATTTT. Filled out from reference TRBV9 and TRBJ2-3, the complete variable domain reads DSGVTQTPKHLITATGQRVTLRCSPRSGDLSVYWYQQSLDQGLQFLIQYYNGEERAKGNILERFSAQQFPDLHSELNLSSLELGDSALYFCASSPPIADYTDTQYFGPGTRLTVL.

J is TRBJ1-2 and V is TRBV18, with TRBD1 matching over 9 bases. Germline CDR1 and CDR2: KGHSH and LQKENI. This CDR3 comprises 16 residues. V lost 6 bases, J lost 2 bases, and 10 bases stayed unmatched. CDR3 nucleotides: TGTGCCAGCTCCCCGGGACAGGGTCGCTCGAACTATGGCTACACCTTC. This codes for CASSPGQGRSNYGYTF.

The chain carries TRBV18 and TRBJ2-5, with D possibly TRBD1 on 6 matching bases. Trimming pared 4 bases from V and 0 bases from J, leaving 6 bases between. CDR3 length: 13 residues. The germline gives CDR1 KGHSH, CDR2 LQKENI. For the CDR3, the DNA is TGTGCCAGCTCACGGACAGACCAAGAGACCCAGTACTTC. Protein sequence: CASSRTDQETQYF.

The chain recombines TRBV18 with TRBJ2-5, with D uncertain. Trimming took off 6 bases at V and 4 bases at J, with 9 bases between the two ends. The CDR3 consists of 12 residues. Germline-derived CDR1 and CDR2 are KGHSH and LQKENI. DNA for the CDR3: TGTGCCAGCTCCAACCCGGGAGAGACCCAGTACTTC. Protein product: CASSNPGETQYF.

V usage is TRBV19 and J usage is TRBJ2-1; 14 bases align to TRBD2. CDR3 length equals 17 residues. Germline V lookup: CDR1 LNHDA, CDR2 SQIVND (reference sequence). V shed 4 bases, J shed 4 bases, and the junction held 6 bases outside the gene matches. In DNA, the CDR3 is TGTGCCAGTAGTAAGTCCGGGACTAGCGGGGGATACAATGAGCAGTTCTTC. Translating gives CASSKSGTSGGYNEQFF.

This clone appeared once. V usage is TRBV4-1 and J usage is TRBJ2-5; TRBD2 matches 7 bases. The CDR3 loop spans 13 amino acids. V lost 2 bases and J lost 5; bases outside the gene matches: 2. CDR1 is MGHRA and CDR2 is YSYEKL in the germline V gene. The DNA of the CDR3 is TGCGCCAGCAGCCAACCCGGGAGGGAGACCCAGTACTTC. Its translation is CASSQPGRETQYF.

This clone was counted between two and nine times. CDR3 DNA: TGTGCCACCAGCGCAGTAGCGGGAGCCTACAATGAGCAGTTCTTC. As protein: CATSAVAGAYNEQFF. V is TRBV24-1 and J is TRBJ2-1; 9 nucleotides align to TRBD2. J gave up 2 bases and V 7 bases, and 5 bases lay outside the gene matches. The CDR3 totals 15 residues. Per the germline V gene, CDR1 is KGHDR and CDR2 is SFDVKD.

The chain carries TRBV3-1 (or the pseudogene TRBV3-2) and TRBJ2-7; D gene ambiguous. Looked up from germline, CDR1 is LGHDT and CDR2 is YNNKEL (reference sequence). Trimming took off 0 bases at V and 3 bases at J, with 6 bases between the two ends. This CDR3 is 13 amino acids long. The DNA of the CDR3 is TGTGCCAGCAGCCAAGACAGAGACTACGAGCAGTACTTC. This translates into CASSQDRDYEQYF.

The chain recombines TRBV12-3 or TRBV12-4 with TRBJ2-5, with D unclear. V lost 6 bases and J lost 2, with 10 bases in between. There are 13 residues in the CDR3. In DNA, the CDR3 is TGTGCCAGCAGCCCACGCAGGCAAGAGACCCAGTACTTC. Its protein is CASSPRRQETQYF.

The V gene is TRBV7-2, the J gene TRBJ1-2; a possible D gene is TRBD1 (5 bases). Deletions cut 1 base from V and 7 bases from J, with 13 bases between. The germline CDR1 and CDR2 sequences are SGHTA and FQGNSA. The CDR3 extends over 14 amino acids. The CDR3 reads CASSLGRGASGYTF. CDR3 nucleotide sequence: TGTGCCAGCAGCTTAGGAAGAGGGGCGTCTGGCTACACCTTC.

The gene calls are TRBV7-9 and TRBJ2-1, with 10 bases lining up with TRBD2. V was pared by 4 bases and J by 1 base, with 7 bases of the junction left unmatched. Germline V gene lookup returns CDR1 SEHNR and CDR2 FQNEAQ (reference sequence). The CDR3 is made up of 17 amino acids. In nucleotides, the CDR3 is TGTGCCAGCAGCTCCCCAATACTAGCGGGGTCCTACAATGAGCAGTTCTTC. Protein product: CASSSPILAGSYNEQFF.

CDR3 protein: CASSRTGATSTDTQYF. CDR3 nucleotide sequence: TGTGCCAGCAGTAGAACAGGGGCGACAAGCACAGATACGCAGTATTTT. The chain combines TRBV7-8 with TRBJ2-3, with 7 bases aligning to TRBD1. In germline, CDR1 is SGHVS, CDR2 FQNEAQ. The CDR3 is 16 residues long. V trimming: 6 bases; J trimming: 0 bases; junction bases outside the gene matches: 9. The variable domain in full, with the rest retrieved from reference TRBV7-8 and TRBJ2-3, is GAGVSQSPRYKVAKRGQDVALRCDPISGHVSLFWYQQALGQGPEFLTYFQNEAQLDKSGLPSDRFFAERPEGSVSTLKIQRTQQEDSAVYLCASSRTGATSTDTQYFGPGTRLTVL.

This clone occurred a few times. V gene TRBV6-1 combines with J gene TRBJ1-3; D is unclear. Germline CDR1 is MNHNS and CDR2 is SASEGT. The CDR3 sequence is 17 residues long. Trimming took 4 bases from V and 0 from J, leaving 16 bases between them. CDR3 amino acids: CASSVRAGLISGNTIYF. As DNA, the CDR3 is TGTGCCAGCAGTGTCCGGGCCGGGTTAATCTCTGGAAACACCATATATTTT.

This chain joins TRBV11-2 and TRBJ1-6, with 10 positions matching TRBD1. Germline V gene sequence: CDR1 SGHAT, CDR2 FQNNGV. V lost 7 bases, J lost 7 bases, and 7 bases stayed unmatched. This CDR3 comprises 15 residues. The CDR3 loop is CASIPGTGENSPLHF. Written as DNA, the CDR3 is TGTGCCAGCATCCCCGGGACAGGGGAAAATTCACCCCTCCACTTT.

Here the CDR3 reads CASSRELRGYEQYV. The CDR3 DNA follows: TGTGCCAGCAGCAGGGAACTCCGAGGCTACGAGCAGTACGTC. The V gene is TRBV7-2, the J gene TRBJ2-7; D call uncertain. Per the germline V gene, CDR1 is SGHTA and CDR2 is FQGNSA. V lost 5 bases and J lost 3, with 14 bases in between. CDR3 length: 14 amino acids.

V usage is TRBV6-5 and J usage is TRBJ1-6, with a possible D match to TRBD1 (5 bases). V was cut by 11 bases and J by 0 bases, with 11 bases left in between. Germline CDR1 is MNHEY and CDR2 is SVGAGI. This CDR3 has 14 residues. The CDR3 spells CACERGSYNSPLHF. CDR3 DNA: TGTGCCTGTGAGAGGGGCTCCTATAATTCACCCCTCCACTTT.

This chain's CDR3 is CASSHGYVLTF. In nucleotides, the CDR3 is TGTGCCAGCAGCCACGGGTATGTCCTGACTTTC. This chain joins TRBV14 and TRBJ2-6; D not certain. Trimming pared 3 bases from V and 13 bases from J, leaving 7 bases between. This CDR3 contains 11 residues. CDR1 and CDR2 (germline): SGHDN, FVKESK.

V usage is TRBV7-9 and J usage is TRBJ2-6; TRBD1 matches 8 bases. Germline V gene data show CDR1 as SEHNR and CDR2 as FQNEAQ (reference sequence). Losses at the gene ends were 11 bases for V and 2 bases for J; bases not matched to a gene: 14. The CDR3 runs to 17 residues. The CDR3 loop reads CAQPHGQGTTGANVLTF. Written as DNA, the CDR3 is TGTGCCCAACCCCATGGACAGGGAACAACTGGGGCCAACGTCCTGACTTTC.

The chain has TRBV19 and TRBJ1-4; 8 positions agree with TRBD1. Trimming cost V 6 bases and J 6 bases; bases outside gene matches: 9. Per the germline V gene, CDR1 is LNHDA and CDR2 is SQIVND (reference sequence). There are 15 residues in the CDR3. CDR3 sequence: CASSGMGTGYEKLFF. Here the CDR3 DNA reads TGTGCCAGTAGCGGGATGGGGACAGGATATGAAAAACTGTTTTTT.

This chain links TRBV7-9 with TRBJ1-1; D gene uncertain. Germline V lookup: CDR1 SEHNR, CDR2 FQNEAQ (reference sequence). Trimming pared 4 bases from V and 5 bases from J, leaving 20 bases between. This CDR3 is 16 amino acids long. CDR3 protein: CASSSYREPRDTEAFF. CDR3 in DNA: TGTGCCAGCAGCTCCTACCGTGAGCCCCGAGATACTGAAGCTTTCTTT. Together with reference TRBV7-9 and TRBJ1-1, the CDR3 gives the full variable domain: DTGVSQNPRHKITKRGQNVTFRCDPISEHNRLYWYRQTLGQGPEFLTYFQNEAQLEKSRLLSDRFSAERPKGSFSTLEIQRTEQGDSAMYLCASSSYREPRDTEAFFGQGTRLTVV.

CDR3 in amino acids: CASSLVGGIISYEQYF. The CDR3 DNA sequence: TGTGCCAGCAGCTTGGTTGGGGGGATTATCTCCTACGAGCAGTACTTC. The V and J genes are TRBV5-4 and TRBJ2-7; D possibly corresponds to TRBD2 (6 bases). The germline CDR1 and CDR2 sequences are SGHNT and YYREEE (reference sequence). The V end was cut by 0 bases, the J end by 0 bases, with 13 bases between. CDR3 length: 16 amino acids.